The T cell receptor beta chain described here comes from a study of cytomegalovirus exposure and HLA in healthy donors. Study observations and caveats: In a later analysis, TCR beta V- and J-gene trimming showed a link to a missense DCLRE1C variant.

There are a few counts of this clone. Its antigen is still unknown. Vbeta (60) and Jbeta (13) primers were used in the PCR. The data were produced by immunoSEQ multiplex PCR, yet TCRdb's version contains in-frame clones alone and is incomplete. The data hold 220,000 or so clones, with roughly 70% observed a single time. The V gene's germline CDR1 is MNHNY and CDR2 SVGAGI (reference sequence). The ends lost 7 bases at V and 3 bases at J; junction bases unmatched: 6. The CDR3 loop spans 15 amino acids. Sequencing used PBMCs. The receptor's source is a woman in her 30s in good health and CMV-seronegative. The V call is TRBV6-6, the J call TRBJ1-1; TRBD1 matches at 12 bases. The CDR3 sequence: CASTRDRGLDTEAFF. CDR3 DNA sequence: TGTGCCAGCACCAGGGACAGGGGGCTTGACACTGAAGCTTTCTTT.